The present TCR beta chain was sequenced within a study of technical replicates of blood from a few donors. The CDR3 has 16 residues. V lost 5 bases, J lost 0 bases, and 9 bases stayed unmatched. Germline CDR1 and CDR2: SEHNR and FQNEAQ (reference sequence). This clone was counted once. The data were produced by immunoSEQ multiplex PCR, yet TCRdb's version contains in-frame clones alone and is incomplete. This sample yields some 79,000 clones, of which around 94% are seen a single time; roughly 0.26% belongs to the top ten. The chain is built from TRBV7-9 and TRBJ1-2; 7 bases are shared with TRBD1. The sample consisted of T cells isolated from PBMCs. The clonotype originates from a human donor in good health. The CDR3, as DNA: TGTGCCAGCAGCCCCAAAGACAGGGATGCTAACTATGGCTACACCTTC. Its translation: CASSPKDRDANYGYTF.